This T cell receptor (beta chain) is from a study of T cells in Graves' hyperthyroidism and ophthalmopathy. The CDR3 spans 12 residues. V lost 5 bases and J lost 7, with 11 bases in between. Germline-derived CDR1 and CDR2 are LNHDA and SQIVND (reference sequence). RNA transcripts provided the source from which TCR beta CDR3 regions were amplified. Primed by the HTBI set, a first-round RT-PCR was run on the TCR CDR3. TCRdb used MiXCR to reprocess the multiplex PCR reads, holding one entry per CDR3 protein. The table has more than 500,000 distinct CDR3 sequences, 46% seen once. This TCR came from an adult woman with Graves' disease, either hyperthyroidism or ophthalmopathy (not recorded which). The chain joins TRBV19 to TRBJ1-1; D ambiguous. Input material: peripheral blood or thyroid tissue (not recorded which). The CDR3 sequence: CASSYGNGEAFF. DNA of the CDR3: TGTGCCAGTAGTTACGGGAACGGTGAAGCTTTCTTT.